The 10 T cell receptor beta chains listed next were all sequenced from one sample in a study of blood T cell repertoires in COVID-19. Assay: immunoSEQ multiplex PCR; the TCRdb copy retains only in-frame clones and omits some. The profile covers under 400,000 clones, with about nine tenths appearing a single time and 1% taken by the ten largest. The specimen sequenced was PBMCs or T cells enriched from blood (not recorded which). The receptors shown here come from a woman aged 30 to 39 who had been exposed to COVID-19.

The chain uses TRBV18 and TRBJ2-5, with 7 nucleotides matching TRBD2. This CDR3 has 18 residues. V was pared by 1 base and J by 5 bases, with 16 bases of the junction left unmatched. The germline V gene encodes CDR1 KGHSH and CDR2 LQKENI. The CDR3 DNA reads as TGTGCCAGCTCACCACGGTCGGGTTTGGGAGGGGAAGCGGAGACCCAGTACTTC. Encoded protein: CASSPRSGLGGEAETQYF.

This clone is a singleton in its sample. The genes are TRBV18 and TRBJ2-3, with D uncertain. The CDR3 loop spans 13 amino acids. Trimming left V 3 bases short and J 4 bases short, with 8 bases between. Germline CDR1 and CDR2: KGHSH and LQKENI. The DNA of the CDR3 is TGTGCCAGCTCACCTGATCAGGCAGATACGCAGTATTTT. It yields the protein CASSPDQADTQYF.

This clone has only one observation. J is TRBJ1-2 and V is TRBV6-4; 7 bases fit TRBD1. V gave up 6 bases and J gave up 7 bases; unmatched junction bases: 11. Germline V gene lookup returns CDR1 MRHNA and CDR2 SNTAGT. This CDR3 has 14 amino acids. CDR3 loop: CASRLHRDSGGYTF. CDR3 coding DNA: TGTGCCAGCAGGCTACACCGGGACAGTGGTGGCTACACCTTC.

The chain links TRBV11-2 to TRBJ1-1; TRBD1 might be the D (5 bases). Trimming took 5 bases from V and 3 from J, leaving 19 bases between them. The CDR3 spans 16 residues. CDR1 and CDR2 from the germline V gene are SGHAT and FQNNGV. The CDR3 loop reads CASSPGGGPSDTEAFF. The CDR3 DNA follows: TGTGCCAGCAGCCCCGGGGGTGGGCCGTCGGACACTGAAGCTTTCTTT.

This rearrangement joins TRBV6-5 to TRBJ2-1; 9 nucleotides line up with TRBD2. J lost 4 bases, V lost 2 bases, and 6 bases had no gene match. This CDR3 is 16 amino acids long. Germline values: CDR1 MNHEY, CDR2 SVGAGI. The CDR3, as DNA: TGTGCCAGCAGTTACGGTGCGGGAGGGTTATACAATGAGCAGTTCTTC. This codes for CASSYGAGGLYNEQFF.

CDR3 nucleotide sequence: TGTGCCACCAGTGACTACAGCTACGAGCAGTACTTC. Translating it yields CATSDYSYEQYF. The chain carries TRBV24-1 and TRBJ2-7; D not resolved. The CDR3 length is 12 residues. Trimming took 4 bases from V and 3 from J, leaving 6 bases between them. CDR1 and CDR2 (germline): KGHDR, SFDVKD.

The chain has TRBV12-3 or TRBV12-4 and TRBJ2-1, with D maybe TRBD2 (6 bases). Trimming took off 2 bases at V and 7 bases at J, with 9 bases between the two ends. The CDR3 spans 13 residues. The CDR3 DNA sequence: TGTGCCAGCAGTTTAAGACTAGTGAATGAGCAGTTCTTC. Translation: CASSLRLVNEQFF.

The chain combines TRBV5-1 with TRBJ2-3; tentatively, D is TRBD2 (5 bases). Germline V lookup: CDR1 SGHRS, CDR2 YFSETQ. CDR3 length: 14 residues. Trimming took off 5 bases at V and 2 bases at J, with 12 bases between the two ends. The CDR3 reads CASSPGSPTDTQYF. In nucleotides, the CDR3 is TGCGCCAGCAGTCCGGGAAGCCCCACAGATACGCAGTATTTT.

Here the CDR3 DNA reads TGTGCCAGCAGGGCTTCCAGCAATCAGCCCCAGCATTTT. Encoded protein: CASRASSNQPQHF. This chain connects TRBV28 to TRBJ1-5; D gene unclear. The CDR3 totals 13 residues. The germline V gene has CDR1 MDHEN and CDR2 SYDVKM. Between the trimmed V and J ends, which lost 6 bases and 1 base, there was a span of 7 bases.

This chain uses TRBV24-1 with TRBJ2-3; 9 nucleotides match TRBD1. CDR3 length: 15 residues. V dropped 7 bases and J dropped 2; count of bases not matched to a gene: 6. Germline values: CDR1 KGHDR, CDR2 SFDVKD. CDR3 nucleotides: TGTGCCACCAGACAGGGGGCAATGAACACAGATACGCAGTATTTT. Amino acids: CATRQGAMNTDTQYF.